This T cell receptor (beta chain) came from a study of blood T cells in healthy people across ages. Study context: About one barcoded TCR beta cDNA was captured per two T cells.

It was with a sample-barcoded 5' primer and a J-beta primer mix that a second PCR of roughly 7 to 12 cycles was run. TCRdb re-derived calls from the 5' RACE reads in MiXCR, one entry per CDR3 protein. The sample has around 900,000 distinct CDR3 sequences; under 35% are singletons. Study-wide findings and caveats: Expanded clonotype shifts may have been confounded, as the donors had an unknown CMV status. Naive CD4+ cells and diversity were both higher in long-lived donors than in aged donors.

CDR1 MNHEY and CDR2 SVGAGI come from the germline V gene. Trimming removed 2 bases at V and 10 bases at J, with 15 bases between. This CDR3 contains 14 residues. About this clonotype itself: Its antigen is unidentified. One base away lies a much larger clone, so this may be a sequencing read error.

The study drew donors from healthy Caucasian individuals in Russia aged roughly 6 to 90. The rearrangement uses TRBV6-5 and TRBJ2-1; D gene unclear. The material sequenced was blood. This sequence originates from a woman over 75 in good health. The CDR3 DNA sequence: TGTGCCAGCAGTTACCCGGGCAGGTCCTACGAGCAGTTCTTC. This gives the protein CASSYPGRSYEQFF.